This T cell receptor beta chain was identified in a study of cytomegalovirus exposure and HLA in healthy donors. Overall study context: Prior work identified roughly 120 million unique TCR beta sequences in some 180 million T cells.

This CDR3 region has 13 residues. Germline V gives CDR1 MNHNS, CDR2 SASEGT. Germline trimming cut 8 bases from V and 1 base from J; bases unmatched to any gene: 5. PCR used 60 Vbeta primers and 13 Jbeta primers. Sequenced by immunoSEQ multiplex PCR; TCRdb stores in-frame clones only, minus some. The sample yields a few hundred thousand clones, roughly 80% seen once. Findings of the study overall: Some TCR beta chains (roughly 150 of them) were listed as cytomegalovirus-associated. There was a cluster of highly shared sequence variants that was likely a sequencing artifact. TCR beta sequences reportedly predicted the HLA-A and HLA-B alleles of most subjects accurately.

Points on this clone: Its cognate antigen is unknown.

Sequencing input: PBMCs. The source is a girl aged 2 to 9 in good health and CMV-seronegative. J is TRBJ2-7 and V is TRBV6-1, with TRBD1 matching 7 bases. The CDR3 nucleotides read TGTGCCAGCTGGACAGGCCTTTCCTACGAGCAGTACTTC. Encoded protein: CASWTGLSYEQYF.